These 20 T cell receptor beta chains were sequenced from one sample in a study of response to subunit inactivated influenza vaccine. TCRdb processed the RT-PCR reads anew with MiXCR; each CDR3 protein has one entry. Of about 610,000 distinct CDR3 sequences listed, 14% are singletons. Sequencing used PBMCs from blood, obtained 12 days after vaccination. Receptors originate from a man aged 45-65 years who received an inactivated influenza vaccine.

The CDR3 is CASSPKGYGQPQHF. The CDR3 nucleotides are TGTGCCAGCAGTCCCAAGGGGTACGGTCAGCCCCAGCATTTT. The chain employs TRBV12-3 or TRBV12-4 and TRBJ1-5; weak D call: TRBD1 (5 bases). The CDR3 is 14 amino acids. With 5 bases removed from V and 6 bases from J, the gap between germline ends came to 14 bases.

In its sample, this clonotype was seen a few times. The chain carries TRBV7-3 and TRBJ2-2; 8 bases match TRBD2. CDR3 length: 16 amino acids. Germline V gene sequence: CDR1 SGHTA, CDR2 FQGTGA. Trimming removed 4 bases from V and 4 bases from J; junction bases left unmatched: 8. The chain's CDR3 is CASSSLPGLGTGELFF. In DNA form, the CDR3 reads TGTGCCAGCAGCTCCCTCCCGGGACTAGGCACCGGGGAGCTGTTTTTT. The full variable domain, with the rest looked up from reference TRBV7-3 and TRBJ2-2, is GAGVSQTPSNKVTEKGKYVELRCDPISGHTALYWYRQSLGQGPEFLIYFQGTGAADDSGLPNDRFFAVRPEGSVSTLKIQRTERGDSAVYLCASSSLPGLGTGELFFGEGSRLTVL.

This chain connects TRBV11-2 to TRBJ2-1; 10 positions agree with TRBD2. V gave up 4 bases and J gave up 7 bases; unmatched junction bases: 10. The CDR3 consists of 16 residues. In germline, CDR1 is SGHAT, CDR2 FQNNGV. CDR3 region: CASSSLAGERRNEQFF. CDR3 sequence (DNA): TGTGCCAGCAGCTCCCTAGCGGGAGAAAGGAGGAATGAGCAGTTCTTC.

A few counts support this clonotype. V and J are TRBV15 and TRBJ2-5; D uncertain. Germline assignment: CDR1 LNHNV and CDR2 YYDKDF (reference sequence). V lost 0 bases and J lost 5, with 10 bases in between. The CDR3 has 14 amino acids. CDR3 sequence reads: CATSRDLMRETQYF. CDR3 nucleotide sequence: TGTGCCACCAGCAGAGATTTGATGCGGGAGACCCAGTACTTC.

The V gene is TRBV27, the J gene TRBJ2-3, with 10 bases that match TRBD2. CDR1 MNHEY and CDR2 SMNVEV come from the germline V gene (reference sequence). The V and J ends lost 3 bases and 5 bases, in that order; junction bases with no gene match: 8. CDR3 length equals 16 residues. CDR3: CASSFTLAGAGDTQYF. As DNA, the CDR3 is TGTGCCAGCAGTTTTACCCTAGCGGGAGCCGGAGATACGCAGTATTTT.

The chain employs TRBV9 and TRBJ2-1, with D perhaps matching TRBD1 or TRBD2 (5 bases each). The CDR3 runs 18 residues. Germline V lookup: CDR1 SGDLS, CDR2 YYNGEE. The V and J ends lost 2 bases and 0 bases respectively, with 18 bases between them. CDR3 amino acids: CASSVPVRGPSSYNEQFF. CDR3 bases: TGTGCCAGCAGCGTGCCCGTACGGGGACCTAGCTCCTACAATGAGCAGTTCTTC.

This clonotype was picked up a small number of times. Here the CDR3 reads CASSQVGQSNTEAFF. Here the CDR3 DNA reads TGCGCCAGCAGCCAAGTAGGACAATCGAACACTGAAGCTTTCTTT. This sequence joins TRBV4-3 and TRBJ1-1, with a possible D match to TRBD1 (5 bases). The CDR3 sequence is 15 residues long. V was cut by 1 base and J by 1 base, with 10 bases left in between. Germline V gene sequence: CDR1 LGHNA, CDR2 YSLEER.

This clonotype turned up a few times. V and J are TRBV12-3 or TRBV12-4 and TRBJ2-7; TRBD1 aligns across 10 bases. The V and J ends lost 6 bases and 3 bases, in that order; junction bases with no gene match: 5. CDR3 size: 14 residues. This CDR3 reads CASSPTGGYYEQYF. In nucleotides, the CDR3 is TGTGCCAGCAGCCCGACAGGGGGCTACTACGAGCAGTACTTC.

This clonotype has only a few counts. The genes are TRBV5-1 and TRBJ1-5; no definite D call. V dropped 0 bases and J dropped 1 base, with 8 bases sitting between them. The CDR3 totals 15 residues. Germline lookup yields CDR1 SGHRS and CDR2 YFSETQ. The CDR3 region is CASSLDEGSNQPQHF. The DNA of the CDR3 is TGCGCCAGCAGCTTGGATGAAGGAAGCAATCAGCCCCAGCATTTT.

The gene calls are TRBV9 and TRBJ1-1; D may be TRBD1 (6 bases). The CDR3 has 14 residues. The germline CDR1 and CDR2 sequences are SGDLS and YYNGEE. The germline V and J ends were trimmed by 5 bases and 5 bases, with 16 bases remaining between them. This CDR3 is CASSGRGDATEAFF. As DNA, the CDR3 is TGTGCCAGCAGTGGGAGGGGGGACGCAACTGAAGCTTTCTTT.

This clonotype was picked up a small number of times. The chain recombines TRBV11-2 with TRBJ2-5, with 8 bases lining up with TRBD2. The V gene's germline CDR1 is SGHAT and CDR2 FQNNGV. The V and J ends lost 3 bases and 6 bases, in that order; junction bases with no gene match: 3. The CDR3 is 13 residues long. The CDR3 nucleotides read TGTGCCAGCAGCTTTCGGGAGGGTAAGACCCAGTACTTC. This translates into CASSFREGKTQYF.

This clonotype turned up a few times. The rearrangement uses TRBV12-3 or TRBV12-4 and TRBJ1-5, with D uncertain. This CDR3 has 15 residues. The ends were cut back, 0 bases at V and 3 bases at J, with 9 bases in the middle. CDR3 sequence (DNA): TGTGCCAGCAGTTTAGCGAGGAGCTCCAATCAGCCCCAGCATTTT. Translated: CASSLARSSNQPQHF.

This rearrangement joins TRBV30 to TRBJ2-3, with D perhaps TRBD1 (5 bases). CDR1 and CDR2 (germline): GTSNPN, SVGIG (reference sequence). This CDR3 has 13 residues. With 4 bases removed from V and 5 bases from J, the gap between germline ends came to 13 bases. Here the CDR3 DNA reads TGTGCCTGGACCCAGCAGGGTGGAGATACGCAGTATTTT. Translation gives CAWTQQGGDTQYF.

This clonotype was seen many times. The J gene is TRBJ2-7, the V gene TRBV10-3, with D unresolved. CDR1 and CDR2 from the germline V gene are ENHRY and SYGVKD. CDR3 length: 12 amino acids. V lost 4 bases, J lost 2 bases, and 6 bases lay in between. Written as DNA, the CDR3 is TGTGCCATCAGTGCCGCCACCTACGAGCAGTACTTC. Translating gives CAISAATYEQYF.

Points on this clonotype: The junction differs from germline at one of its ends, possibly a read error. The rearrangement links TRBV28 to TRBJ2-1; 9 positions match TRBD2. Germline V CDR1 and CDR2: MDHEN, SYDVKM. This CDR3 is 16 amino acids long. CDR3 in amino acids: CASSLPIAGAYNEQFF. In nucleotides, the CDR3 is TGTGCCAGCAGTTTGCCTATAGCGGGAGCCTATAATGAGCAGTTCTTC.

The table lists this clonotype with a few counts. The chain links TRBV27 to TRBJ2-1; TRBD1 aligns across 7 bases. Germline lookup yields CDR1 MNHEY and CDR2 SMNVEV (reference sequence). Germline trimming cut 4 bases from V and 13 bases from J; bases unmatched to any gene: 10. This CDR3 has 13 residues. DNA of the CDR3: TGTGCCAGCAGTTCCAGACAGGGAAGAGGACAGTTCTTC. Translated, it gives CASSSRQGRGQFF.

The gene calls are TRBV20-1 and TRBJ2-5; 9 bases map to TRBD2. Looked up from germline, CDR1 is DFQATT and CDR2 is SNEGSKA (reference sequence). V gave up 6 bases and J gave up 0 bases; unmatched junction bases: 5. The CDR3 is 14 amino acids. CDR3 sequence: CSAISGGYQETQYF. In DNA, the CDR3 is TGCAGTGCAATTAGCGGGGGTTACCAAGAGACCCAGTACTTC.

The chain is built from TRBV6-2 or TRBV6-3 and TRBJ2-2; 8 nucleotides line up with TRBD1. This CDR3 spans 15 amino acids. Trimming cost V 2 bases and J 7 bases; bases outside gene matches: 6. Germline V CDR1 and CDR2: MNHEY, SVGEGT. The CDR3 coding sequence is TGTGCCAGCAGTTACAGAGGACAGGGCGGCGGGGAGCTGTTTTTT. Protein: CASSYRGQGGGELFF.

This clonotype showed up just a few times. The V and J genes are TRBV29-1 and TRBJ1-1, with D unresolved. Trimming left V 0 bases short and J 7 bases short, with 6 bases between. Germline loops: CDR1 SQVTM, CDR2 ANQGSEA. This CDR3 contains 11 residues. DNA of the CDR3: TGCAGCGTTGAAGATCACATTGAAGCTTTCTTT. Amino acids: CSVEDHIEAFF. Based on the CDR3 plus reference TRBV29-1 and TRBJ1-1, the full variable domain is SAVISQKPSRDICQRGTSLTIQCQVDSQVTMMFWYRQQPGQSLTLIATANQGSEATYESGFVIDKFPISRPNLTFSTLTVSNMSPEDSSIYLCSVEDHIEAFFGQGTRLTVV.

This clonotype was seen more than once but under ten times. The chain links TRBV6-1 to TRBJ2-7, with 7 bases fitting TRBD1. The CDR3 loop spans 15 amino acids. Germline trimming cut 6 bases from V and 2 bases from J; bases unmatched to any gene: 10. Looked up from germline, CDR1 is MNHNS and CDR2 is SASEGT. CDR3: CASRPGQASPYEQYF. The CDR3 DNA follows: TGTGCCAGCAGACCAGGACAGGCCTCTCCCTACGAGCAGTACTTC.